This T cell receptor (beta chain) derives from a study of T cells in Graves' hyperthyroidism and ophthalmopathy (dated by TCRdb to about 2019). Regarding the complete study: Peripheral blood was collected at initial diagnosis, before any treatment. The roughly 100 discovery patients were divided at random into training and test sets in a 7:3 ratio. A discovery cohort of about a hundred patients, roughly 45 with Graves' ophthalmopathy and approximately 55 with stable Graves' hyperthyroidism, was used to find distinguishing TCR V-J signatures. An independent validation cohort of about 20 hyperthyroidism patients and roughly 16 patients who later progressed to ophthalmopathy tested prospective prediction of ophthalmopathy. In over five Graves' hyperthyroidism patients, the study also compared T-cell repertoires from thyroid tissue with T-cell repertoires from blood. The paper describes TCR Vbeta CDR3 sequencing of 140 or so peripheral blood samples, made up of 43 ophthalmopathy patients, roughly 72 hyperthyroidism patients and 17 progressor patients. Once sampling was done, hyperthyroidism patients were given methimazole at a starting dose of 30 mg daily, whereas ophthalmopathy patients were given high-dose intravenous methylprednisolone. General conclusions and limits of the study: No statistical method was used to set the sample size in advance, and investigators knew the group allocation. In validation, the model predicted progression to ophthalmopathy with 55% to 71% sensitivity and roughly 72% specificity, a median of about 6.7 months before onset. Most expanded thyroid clonotypes (frequency above 0.001) were also detected in blood, suggesting blood repertoires may reflect thyroid immune responses. Ophthalmopathy was separated from stable hyperthyroidism by a 13 V-J signature model, with 87.88% sensitivity and 81% to 82% specificity obtained in cross-validation and 80%/75% obtained in testing.

In the ophthalmopathy patients, disease was moderately to severely active, with a Clinical Activity Score of 3 or more, a NOSPECS grade of 4 or more, and a duration of less than 3 months. Patients with uncontrolled infections, other autoimmune diseases, pregnancy or lactation were excluded. Diagnoses relied on clinical symptoms, serum thyroxine and TRAb, thyroid ultrasound and orbital computed tomography. PBMCs were isolated from about 9.2 ml of fresh peripheral blood by Ficoll-Paque density gradient centrifugation. Total RNA was extracted using Trizol reagent, and RNA quality was assessed on an Agilent 2100 Bioanalyzer. This clonotype was picked up a small number of times. Its antigen remains unidentified. Base qualities are not at hand, and no much larger clone is one base apart. From V the trimming removes 1 base and from J it removes 6 bases, while the gene matches leave 13 bases of the junction unaccounted for. The CDR3 starts with the cysteine, ends with the phenylalanine, and has 18 residues. Just the 54-base CDR3 DNA is kept, in frame starting at base 1. In the germline V gene, CDR1 corresponds to KGHSH and CDR2 to LQKENI.

The TCR beta CDR3 regions were amplified from RNA transcripts. A first-round RT-PCR of the TCR CDR3 used the HTBI primer set with the Qiagen OneStep RT-PCR kit. The libraries were constructed in a second round of multiplex PCR and then size-selected and purified. Paired-end sequencing of the libraries was performed with 100 bp reads on an Illumina HiSeq2000. As for the original processing: SOAPnuke was used to process the raw data, removing reads that contained adapters or uncalled bases, had a mean Phred below 15, or lacked an exact match to the constant primer or identifier. COPE v1.2.5 was used to merge high-quality paired reads, and clonotypes were defined as unique nucleotide sequences. MiTCR v1.1 was used to align the clonotypes against IMGT TRBV, TRBD and TRBJ reference segments. Analysis was restricted to V-J combinations with a frequency above 0.0001, which covered 98% to 99.2% of repertoires. The TCS score was defined as the ratio of F50 (clonal expansion) to E x V (chaos), calculated using BLOSUM62-based TCRdist between CDR3 peptides within each V-J. Welch's t-statistics and random forest reduced around 520 V-J features to around 14, which were used in a naive Bayes classifier (R e1071). The public reads were reanalyzed by TCRdb: fastp trimming at Q25, MiXCR alignment, in-frame beta chains only. Rows merge per CDR3 protein into single entries with the most common DNA and genes. TCRdb's processing, not the authors' own work, is the source of the V and J calls. The sample table records about 640,000 distinct CDR3 sequences; under 25% of these occur just once. Around a third of the sample is held by the ten biggest clonotypes.

Recombination linked TRBV18 to TRBJ2-1, and 9 bases in between align with TRBD1. The sample consisted of blood. The receptor comes from a man aged 25 to 40 with Graves' ophthalmopathy. Read as DNA, the sequence is TGTGCCAGCTCACCACTCCTTCAATCCGGGACAGGGATCAATGAGCAGTTCTTC. The resulting protein is CASSPLLQSGTGINEQFF.